This is a list of T cell receptor beta chains from one sample in a study of identical twins. TCRdb reanalysed the 5' RACE reads using MiXCR and keeps one entry per CDR3 protein. The data show roughly 250,000 distinct CDR3 sequences, around 15% seen once. The sequencing sample was made of memory (CD45RO+) T cells sorted from blood. The receptors come from a woman aged 18-29 years in good health. Both conserved end residues are part of each CDR3. Fields, in order: V gene, clone size, J gene, D gene, CDR3 length, CDR3 protein, CDR3 DNA. D genes are given only for firm matches. A clone size is listed for some rows: how often the clone was seen (once, few, many), or a class if it is expanded.

v_call: TRBV29-1; clone_size: once; j_call: TRBJ2-7; d_call: .; cdr3_length: 12; cdr3_aa: CSVVRGPYEQYF; cdr3_nt: TGCAGCGTTGTACGGGGGCCGTACGAGCAGTACTTC
v_call: TRBV3-1; clone_size: .; j_call: TRBJ2-1; d_call: .; cdr3_length: 13; cdr3_aa: CASGIRRQNEQFF; cdr3_nt: TGTGCCAGCGGAATAAGGAGGCAAAATGAGCAGTTCTTC
v_call: TRBV20-1; clone_size: many; j_call: TRBJ2-3; d_call: .; cdr3_length: 13; cdr3_aa: CSARAPQTDTQYF; cdr3_nt: TGCAGTGCTAGAGCTCCCCAAACAGATACGCAGTATTTT
v_call: TRBV5-1; clone_size: .; j_call: TRBJ2-7; d_call: TRBD2; cdr3_length: 15; cdr3_aa: CASSLGGGLFYEQYF; cdr3_nt: TGCGCCAGCAGCTTGGGCGGGGGTCTCTTTTACGAGCAGTACTTC
v_call: TRBV5-1; clone_size: few; j_call: TRBJ2-1; d_call: .; cdr3_length: 15; cdr3_aa: CASSLVDGSYNEQFF; cdr3_nt: TGCGCCAGCAGCCTGGTGGACGGATCCTACAATGAGCAGTTCTTC
v_call: TRBV11-3; clone_size: .; j_call: TRBJ2-2; d_call: .; cdr3_length: 15; cdr3_aa: CASAYVPGGTGELFF; cdr3_nt: TGTGCCAGCGCTTACGTGCCAGGAGGCACCGGGGAGCTGTTTTTT
v_call: TRBV5-1; clone_size: many; j_call: TRBJ2-5; d_call: .; cdr3_length: 15; cdr3_aa: CASSATGTPKETQYF; cdr3_nt: TGCGCCAGCAGCGCGACCGGGACACCCAAAGAGACCCAGTACTTC
v_call: TRBV12-3/TRBV12-4; clone_size: many; j_call: TRBJ2-3; d_call: .; cdr3_length: 14; cdr3_aa: CASSSLQGPDTQYF; cdr3_nt: TGTGCCAGCAGCAGTTTACAGGGTCCAGATACGCAGTATTTT
v_call: TRBV27; clone_size: .; j_call: TRBJ2-2; d_call: .; cdr3_length: 14; cdr3_aa: CASGRARDTGELFF; cdr3_nt: TGTGCCAGCGGGAGAGCCAGGGACACCGGGGAGCTGTTTTTT
v_call: TRBV29-1; clone_size: .; j_call: TRBJ1-1; d_call: .; cdr3_length: 12; cdr3_aa: CSVLPGGSEAFF; cdr3_nt: TGCAGCGTCCTTCCCGGGGGATCTGAAGCTTTCTTT
v_call: TRBV20-1; clone_size: few; j_call: TRBJ2-1; d_call: TRBD2; cdr3_length: 12; cdr3_aa: CSAPSGTNEQFF; cdr3_nt: TGCAGTGCTCCTAGCGGGACAAATGAGCAGTTCTTC
v_call: TRBV6-1; clone_size: few; j_call: TRBJ2-1; d_call: .; cdr3_length: 13; cdr3_aa: CASSQTGRNEQFF; cdr3_nt: TGTGCCAGCAGCCAGACTGGCCGCAATGAGCAGTTCTTC
v_call: TRBV7-2; clone_size: few; j_call: TRBJ2-7; d_call: TRBD2; cdr3_length: 16; cdr3_aa: CASSLVAGGSTYEQYF; cdr3_nt: TGTGCCAGCAGCTTAGTCGCGGGAGGGTCAACCTACGAGCAGTACTTC
v_call: TRBV5-1; clone_size: .; j_call: TRBJ2-1; d_call: TRBD2; cdr3_length: 16; cdr3_aa: CASSRRLAGFYNEQFF; cdr3_nt: TGCGCCAGCAGCCGGAGACTAGCGGGGTTCTACAATGAGCAGTTCTTC
v_call: TRBV5-1; clone_size: .; j_call: TRBJ2-7; d_call: TRBD2; cdr3_length: 15; cdr3_aa: CASSLSTSGEYEQYF; cdr3_nt: TGCGCCAGCAGCTTGTCGACTAGCGGGGAATACGAGCAGTACTTC
v_call: TRBV6-4; clone_size: few; j_call: TRBJ2-2; d_call: .; cdr3_length: 13; cdr3_aa: CASRSLSTGELFF; cdr3_nt: TGTGCCAGCCGATCATTGAGCACCGGGGAGCTGTTTTTT
v_call: TRBV20-1; clone_size: .; j_call: TRBJ1-1; d_call: .; cdr3_length: 10; cdr3_aa: CSTWANQAFF; cdr3_nt: TGCAGCACATGGGCCAACCAGGCTTTCTTT
v_call: TRBV20-1; clone_size: few; j_call: TRBJ2-7; d_call: .; cdr3_length: 12; cdr3_aa: CSAREEAYEQYF; cdr3_nt: TGCAGTGCTAGAGAAGAAGCCTACGAGCAGTACTTC
v_call: TRBV6-5; clone_size: few; j_call: TRBJ2-3; d_call: TRBD1; cdr3_length: 15; cdr3_aa: CASSYPGQGADTQYF; cdr3_nt: TGTGCCAGCAGTTACCCCGGACAGGGGGCAGATACGCAGTATTTT
v_call: TRBV12-3/TRBV12-4; clone_size: .; j_call: TRBJ1-5; d_call: .; cdr3_length: 13; cdr3_aa: CASSLQGVQPQHF; cdr3_nt: TGTGCCAGCAGTCTTCAGGGAGTTCAGCCCCAGCATTTT
v_call: TRBV25-1; clone_size: .; j_call: TRBJ2-7; d_call: .; cdr3_length: 15; cdr3_aa: CASSPAAGTTYEQYF; cdr3_nt: TGTGCCAGCAGCCCGGCCGCCGGGACAACCTACGAGCAGTACTTC
v_call: TRBV6-2/TRBV6-3; clone_size: many; j_call: TRBJ2-5; d_call: TRBD2; cdr3_length: 16; cdr3_aa: CASSPPLAGAQETQYF; cdr3_nt: TGTGCCAGCAGTCCGCCCCTAGCGGGGGCACAAGAGACCCAGTACTTC
v_call: TRBV15; clone_size: few; j_call: TRBJ2-2; d_call: .; cdr3_length: 15; cdr3_aa: CATSRLGQLTGELFF; cdr3_nt: TGTGCCACCAGCAGACTAGGACAGTTAACCGGGGAGCTGTTTTTT
v_call: TRBV5-1; clone_size: .; j_call: TRBJ2-2; d_call: .; cdr3_length: 13; cdr3_aa: CASSFTGTGELFF; cdr3_nt: TGCGCCAGCAGTTTCACTGGGACCGGGGAGCTGTTTTTT
v_call: TRBV27; clone_size: few; j_call: TRBJ2-7; d_call: TRBD2; cdr3_length: 17; cdr3_aa: CASSLTAGSGGSYEQYF; cdr3_nt: TGTGCCAGCAGTTTAACCGCGGGGAGCGGGGGATCCTACGAGCAGTACTTC
v_call: TRBV13; clone_size: .; j_call: TRBJ2-1; d_call: TRBD2; cdr3_length: 18; cdr3_aa: CAFSLFASGGAGAYEQFF; cdr3_nt: TGTGCCTTCAGTTTATTTGCTAGCGGGGGGGCGGGTGCATATGAGCAGTTCTTC
v_call: TRBV9; clone_size: few; j_call: TRBJ2-6; d_call: .; cdr3_length: 15; cdr3_aa: CASSVAGSGANVLTF; cdr3_nt: TGTGCCAGCAGCGTAGCCGGCTCTGGGGCCAACGTCCTGACTTTC
v_call: TRBV5-1; clone_size: many; j_call: TRBJ2-5; d_call: .; cdr3_length: 13; cdr3_aa: CASSLMGEETQYF; cdr3_nt: TGCGCCAGCAGCTTGATGGGAGAGGAGACCCAGTACTTC
v_call: TRBV12-3/TRBV12-4; clone_size: few; j_call: TRBJ2-5; d_call: TRBD2; cdr3_length: 15; cdr3_aa: CASSTSGGPQETQYF; cdr3_nt: TGTGCCTCCTCGACTAGCGGGGGGCCGCAAGAGACCCAGTACTTC
v_call: TRBV6-1; clone_size: .; j_call: TRBJ2-5; d_call: .; cdr3_length: 16; cdr3_aa: CASSEADGSFQETQYF; cdr3_nt: TGTGCCAGCAGTGAAGCGGACGGCTCTTTCCAAGAGACCCAGTACTTC
v_call: TRBV20-1; clone_size: .; j_call: TRBJ2-1; d_call: .; cdr3_length: 13; cdr3_aa: CSARDLAYNEQFF; cdr3_nt: TGCAGTGCTAGAGATCTTGCCTACAATGAGCAGTTCTTC
v_call: TRBV20-1; clone_size: many; j_call: TRBJ1-4; d_call: .; cdr3_length: 11; cdr3_aa: CSARAHPEVFF; cdr3_nt: TGCAGTGCTAGAGCCCATCCGGAGGTGTTTTTT